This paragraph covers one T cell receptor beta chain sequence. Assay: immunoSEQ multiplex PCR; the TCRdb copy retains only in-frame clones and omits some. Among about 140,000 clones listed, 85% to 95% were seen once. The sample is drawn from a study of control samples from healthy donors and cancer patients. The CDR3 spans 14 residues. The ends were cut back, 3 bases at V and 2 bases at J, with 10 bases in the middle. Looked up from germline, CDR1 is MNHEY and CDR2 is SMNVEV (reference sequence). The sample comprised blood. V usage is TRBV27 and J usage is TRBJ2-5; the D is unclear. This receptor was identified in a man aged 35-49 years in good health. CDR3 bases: TGTGCCAGCAGTTTCCTACTGAAACAAGAGACCCAGTACTTC. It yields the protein CASSFLLKQETQYF.